The present T cell receptor beta chain was sequenced within a study of blood T cell repertoires in COVID-19. Study in general: PBMCs, B-cell-depleted T cells, or T cells provided the cDNA or gDNA that made up the material.

The germline V and J ends were trimmed by 4 bases and 5 bases, with 21 bases remaining between them. The CDR3 sequence is 16 residues long. Per the germline V gene, CDR1 is SGHNT and CDR2 is YYREEE (reference sequence). The assay was immunoSEQ multiplex PCR, and TCRdb's table has in-frame clones only and misses some. The sample shows fewer than 250,000 clones, approximately 91% of them seen only once. The source of this sequence is a man younger than 40 with COVID-19, enrolled during active disease. Sequenced input: peripheral blood. This chain joins TRBV5-4 and TRBJ1-2, with D tentatively TRBD1 (6 bases). This CDR3 reads CASSPRLGEGGYGYTF. CDR3 coding DNA: TGTGCCAGCAGCCCGAGGCTTGGGGAGGGGGGATATGGCTACACCTTC.